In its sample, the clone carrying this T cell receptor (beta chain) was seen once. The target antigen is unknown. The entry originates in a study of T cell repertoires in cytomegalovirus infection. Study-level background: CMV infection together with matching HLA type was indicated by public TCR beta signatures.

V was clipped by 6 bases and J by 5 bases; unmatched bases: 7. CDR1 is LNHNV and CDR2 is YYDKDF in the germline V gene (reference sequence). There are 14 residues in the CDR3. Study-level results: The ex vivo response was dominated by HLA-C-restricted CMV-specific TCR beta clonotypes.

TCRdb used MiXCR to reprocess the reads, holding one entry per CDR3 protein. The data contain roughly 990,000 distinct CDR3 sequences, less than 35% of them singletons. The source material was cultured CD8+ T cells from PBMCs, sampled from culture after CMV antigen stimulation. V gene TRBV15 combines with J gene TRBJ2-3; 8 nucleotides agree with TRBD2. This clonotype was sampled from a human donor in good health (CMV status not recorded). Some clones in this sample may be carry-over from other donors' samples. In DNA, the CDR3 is TGTGCCACCAGGGCGGGGGGAGAGGGAGATACGCAGTATTTT. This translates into CATRAGGEGDTQYF.